This TCR beta chain was found in a study of cytomegalovirus exposure and HLA in healthy donors. Overall study: The roughly 700 first-cohort repertoires shared a platform with the 100 to 150 validation repertoires, as reported in a later analysis.

Germline V lookup: CDR1 SNHLY, CDR2 FYNNEI. The germline V and J ends were trimmed by 7 bases and 5 bases, with 9 bases remaining between them. The CDR3 length is 12 residues. Findings of the study overall: The authors confirmed in vitro that a few CMV-associated chains were specific for CMV antigens. The dataset shows that most TCR sequences were rare, while some public TCRs occurred in many donors.

A note on this clone: Its antigen is not known.

Measured with immunoSEQ multiplex PCR; TCRdb has only the in-frame clones, and not every one. The sample includes 110,000 to 150,000 clones, about 90% of them seen just once. Donors were drawn from the approximately 130-subject validation cohort, separate from the roughly 700-subject first cohort. The rearrangement links TRBV2 to TRBJ2-1; D is ambiguous. The TCR originated in a man younger than 30 in good health and CMV-seronegative. Sequencing used PBMCs. CDR3 protein: CASTHDHNEQFF. The CDR3 DNA is TGTGCCAGCACACATGATCACAATGAGCAGTTCTTC.